This TCR beta chain was sequenced in a study of cytomegalovirus exposure and HLA in healthy donors. Looking at the study overall: An early data release held some 85 million unique TCRs from HLA-typed donors.

PCR involved 60 Vbeta and 13 Jbeta primers. Repertoires were generated with immunoSEQ multiplex PCR, while TCRdb's copy carries only in-frame clones and drops some. The data show some 150,000 clones, approximately 10% seen once. Germline V CDR1 and CDR2: SGHTA, FQGNSA. The CDR3 is 16 amino acids. V lost 6 bases and J lost 6; bases outside the gene matches: 9. Study findings and constraints: TRBV6-2, TRBV6-3 and some other V segments were unresolvable in 87-base-pair reads. V- and J-gene trimming in TCR beta was tied to a missense DCLRE1C variant by an analysis performed later.

All donors participated as healthy donors of bone marrow. This clone was counted only a few times. Its target is unknown. What was sequenced was PBMCs. The origin of this receptor is a middle-aged woman in good health and CMV-seropositive. This chain links TRBV7-2 with TRBJ2-3; 13 nucleotides align to TRBD2. CDR3 DNA: TGTGCCAGCAGGTGGACTAGCGGGGGCTACGGGGATACGCAGTATTTT. Translating gives CASRWTSGGYGDTQYF.